These 11 T cell receptor beta chains were sequenced from one sample in a study of shared clonotypes between healthy human individuals. Measured with immunoSEQ multiplex PCR; TCRdb has only the in-frame clones, and not every one. The table lists around 600,000 clones, around 97% of them singletons. Sequencing input: naive CD4+ T cells sorted from blood. Subset given: CD45RA+ positively selected. The origin of the receptors is a woman in her 30s in good health.

This rearrangement joins TRBV5-5 to TRBJ1-1; the D gene is possibly TRBD1 (5 bases). In germline, CDR1 is SGHKS, CDR2 YYEKEE (reference sequence). The CDR3 covers 14 residues. The V and J ends lost 0 bases and 4 bases respectively, with 10 bases between them. CDR3 sequence (DNA): TGTGCCAGCAGCTTGGTGCCTAGGGGCACTGAAGCTTTCTTT. Translation gives CASSLVPRGTEAFF. Drawing the rest from reference TRBV5-5 and TRBJ1-1, the complete variable domain is DAGVTQSPTHLIKTRGQQVTLRCSPISGHKSVSWYQQVLGQGPQFIFQYYEKEERGRGNFPDRFSARQFPNYSSELNVNALLLGDSALYLCASSLVPRGTEAFFGQGTRLTVV.

J is TRBJ2-2 and V is TRBV5-1, with TRBD2 as a possible D gene (6 bases). Germline CDR1 and CDR2: SGHRS and YFSETQ. V gave up 0 bases and J gave up 5 bases, with 17 bases separating them. The CDR3 has 17 amino acids. CDR3 sequence reads: CASSLASSGSRTGELFF. The DNA for the CDR3 is TGCGCCAGCAGCTTGGCCTCGTCCGGGAGTCGGACCGGGGAGCTGTTTTTT.

The rearrangement uses TRBV19 and TRBJ1-5; D is unclear. Germline lookup yields CDR1 LNHDA and CDR2 SQIVND (reference sequence). This CDR3 is built from 14 residues. Trimming stripped 5 bases from V and 4 bases from J, with 12 bases between. The CDR3 DNA reads as TGTGCCAGTAGTCTCGGGTGGTTAAATCAGCCCCAGCATTTT. Protein product: CASSLGWLNQPQHF.

The genes are TRBV4-1 and TRBJ2-7; the D gene is possibly TRBD1 (6 bases). CDR3 size: 15 residues. V was cut by 4 bases and J by 0 bases, with 13 bases left in between. The germline gives CDR1 MGHRA, CDR2 YSYEKL. The CDR3 loop is CASSRTAKNSYEQYF. CDR3 nucleotides: TGCGCCAGCAGCCGGACAGCTAAAAACTCCTACGAGCAGTACTTC.

This clone was counted a single time. This rearrangement joins TRBV5-1 to TRBJ2-7; D not resolved. The germline CDR1 and CDR2 sequences are SGHRS and YFSETQ. CDR3 length equals 14 residues. Trimming removed 0 bases from V and 6 bases from J, with 13 bases in between. This CDR3 is CASSLVASPGEQYF. The DNA for the CDR3 is TGCGCCAGCAGCTTGGTCGCCAGCCCCGGCGAGCAGTACTTC. Together with reference TRBV5-1 and TRBJ2-7, the CDR3 gives the full variable domain: KAGVTQTPRYLIKTRGQQVTLSCSPISGHRSVSWYQQTPGQGLQFLFEYFSETQRNKGNFPGRFSGRQFSNSRSEMNVSTLELGDSALYLCASSLVASPGEQYFGPGTRLTVT.

The rearrangement uses TRBV7-9 and TRBJ1-4; TRBD1 matches 8 bases. J gave up 10 bases and V 5 bases, and 15 bases lay outside the gene matches. This CDR3 has 16 amino acids. CDR1 and CDR2 (germline): SEHNR, FQNEAQ (reference sequence). The CDR3 is CASSTRQGSAAGKLFF. The CDR3 DNA is TGTGCCAGCAGCACCCGACAGGGGTCCGCCGCAGGAAAACTGTTTTTT.

The rearrangement uses TRBV10-3 and TRBJ2-5; 9 bases line up with TRBD1. The end of the DNA fits TRBJ2-7 better, so the J call may be wrong. CDR1 and CDR2 from the germline V gene are ENHRY and SYGVKD. There are 15 residues in the CDR3. CDR3 sequence: CAISIQQGAFNEQYF. The CDR3 coding sequence is TGTGCCATCAGTATTCAACAGGGGGCTTTTAACGAGCAGTACTTC.

This clone has a single count. The V call is TRBV5-4, the J call TRBJ2-7; either TRBD1 or TRBD2 may fit D (5 bases each). Germline lookup yields CDR1 SGHNT and CDR2 YYREEE (reference sequence). V lost 2 bases and J lost 2, with 14 bases in between. The length of the CDR3 is 15 residues. The CDR3 protein is CASSLSTGQTYEQYF. CDR3 coding DNA: TGTGCCAGCAGCTTATCGACGGGGCAAACCTACGAGCAGTACTTC. The full variable domain, with the rest looked up from reference TRBV5-4 and TRBJ2-7, is ETGVTQSPTHLIKTRGQQVTLRCSSQSGHNTVSWYQQALGQGPQFIFQYYREEENGRGNFPPRFSGLQFPNYSSELNVNALELDDSALYLCASSLSTGQTYEQYFGPGTRLTVT.

The chain combines TRBV5-1 with TRBJ1-1; weak D call: TRBD1 (5 bases). The CDR3 consists of 15 residues. The germline gives CDR1 SGHRS, CDR2 YFSETQ. The CDR3: CATAKTGFGDTEAFF. DNA for the CDR3: TGCGCGACAGCAAAGACGGGATTCGGGGACACTGAAGCTTTCTTT. The variable domain in full, with the rest retrieved from reference TRBV5-1 and TRBJ1-1, is KAGVTQTPRYLIKTRGQQVTLSCSPISGHRSVSWYQQTPGQGLQFLFEYFSETQRNKGNFPGRFSGRQFSNSRSEMNVSTLELGDSALYLCATAKTGFGDTEAFFGQGTRLTVV.

The chain carries TRBV7-2 and TRBJ1-2; 9 nucleotides match TRBD1. Trimming removed 4 bases from V and 8 bases from J; junction bases left unmatched: 14. Germline values: CDR1 SGHTA, CDR2 FQGNSA. The CDR3 totals 16 residues. The CDR3 here is CASSSRTGTGSGGYTF. The CDR3, as DNA: TGTGCCAGCAGCTCCCGAACCGGGACAGGGTCCGGGGGCTACACCTTC.

The chain couples TRBV28 to TRBJ2-5; 7 nucleotides agree with TRBD2. Germline CDR1 reads MDHEN; CDR2 reads SYDVKM. Unmatched junction bases numbered 0, after V lost 4 bases and J lost 4 bases. The CDR3 runs to 12 residues. CDR3 nucleotide sequence: TGTGCCAGCAGTTCTAGCGGAGAGACCCAGTACTTC. Translated: CASSSSGETQYF.